These T cell receptor beta chains were read from a single sample in a study of cytomegalovirus exposure and HLA in healthy donors. Clones were sequenced by immunoSEQ multiplex PCR, and TCRdb holds only the in-frame ones, with some missing. The repertoire holds roughly 150,000 clones, with 70% to 90% as singletons. Sequencing input: PBMCs. These receptors were collected from a woman aged 40 to 50 in good health and CMV-seropositive. The CDR3 runs from the conserved cysteine through the conserved F or W. The D gene is left open where the match is weak. Some rows have no size entry. The others give once, few or many, or a class for an expanded clone.

V gene: TRBV6-5; J gene: TRBJ2-7; D gene: .; clone size: .; CDR3 protein: CASRSTASANEQYF; CDR3 DNA: TGTGCCAGCAGGAGTACTGCCTCCGCCAACGAGCAGTACTTC
V gene: TRBV6-7; J gene: TRBJ1-5; D gene: TRBD1; clone size: .; CDR3 protein: CASSYSRVDRAGGEPQHF; CDR3 DNA: TGTGCCAGCAGTTACTCGAGGGTAGACAGGGCGGGAGGTGAGCCCCAGCATTTT
V gene: TRBV5-1; J gene: TRBJ2-6; D gene: TRBD1; clone size: .; CDR3 protein: CASSLVGAGGPNVLTF; CDR3 DNA: TGCGCCAGCAGCTTGGTGGGGGCAGGGGGTCCCAACGTCCTGACTTTC
V gene: TRBV6-5; J gene: TRBJ2-2; D gene: .; clone size: .; CDR3 protein: CASSPLSRDTGELFF; CDR3 DNA: TGTGCCAGCAGTCCGCTTTCCAGGGATACCGGGGAGCTGTTTTTT
V gene: TRBV9; J gene: TRBJ2-7; D gene: TRBD2; clone size: .; CDR3 protein: CASSVSGRTKDEQYF; CDR3 DNA: TGTGCCAGCAGCGTAAGCGGGAGAACTAAGGACGAGCAGTACTTC
V gene: TRBV7-3; J gene: TRBJ2-3; D gene: .; clone size: .; CDR3 protein: CASSSSGGNPDTQYF; CDR3 DNA: TGTGCCAGCAGCTCCTCAGGCGGGAACCCAGATACGCAGTATTTT
V gene: TRBV19; J gene: TRBJ2-1; D gene: .; clone size: .; CDR3 protein: CASSTLGEQFF; CDR3 DNA: TGTGCCAGTAGTACACTAGGCGAGCAGTTCTTC
V gene: TRBV10-1; J gene: TRBJ2-7; D gene: .; clone size: .; CDR3 protein: CASIPGRPSDEQYF; CDR3 DNA: TGCGCCAGCATACCAGGCCGGCCGTCGGATGAGCAGTACTTC
V gene: TRBV27; J gene: TRBJ2-7; D gene: TRBD2; clone size: .; CDR3 protein: CASRGLAGRYEQYF; CDR3 DNA: TGTGCCAGCAGGGGACTAGCGGGACGGTACGAGCAGTACTTC
V gene: TRBV7-2; J gene: TRBJ2-2; D gene: TRBD2; clone size: .; CDR3 protein: CASSLGRIGRGVGELFF; CDR3 DNA: TGTGCCAGCAGCTTAGGGAGGATCGGGAGGGGTGTCGGGGAGCTGTTTTTT
V gene: TRBV4-1; J gene: TRBJ1-5; D gene: .; clone size: .; CDR3 protein: CASSQDRVGGQPQHF; CDR3 DNA: TGCGCCAGCAGCCAAGATCGGGTAGGGGGACAGCCCCAGCATTTT
V gene: TRBV6-1; J gene: TRBJ2-7; D gene: .; clone size: .; CDR3 protein: CASSERRSYEQYF; CDR3 DNA: TGTGCCAGCAGTGAAAGGCGGTCCTACGAGCAGTACTTC
V gene: TRBV5-1; J gene: TRBJ1-1; D gene: TRBD1; clone size: .; CDR3 protein: CASRTGPSNTEAFF; CDR3 DNA: TGCGCCAGCAGGACAGGGCCCTCGAACACTGAAGCTTTCTTT
V gene: TRBV7-9; J gene: TRBJ2-7; D gene: .; clone size: .; CDR3 protein: CASSFRQGSYEQYF; CDR3 DNA: TGTGCCAGCAGCTTTCGGCAGGGGTCGTACGAGCAGTACTTC
V gene: TRBV15; J gene: TRBJ2-7; D gene: TRBD2; clone size: .; CDR3 protein: CATSRDLTSGPYEQYF; CDR3 DNA: TGTGCCACCAGCAGAGATCTGACTAGCGGCCCCTACGAGCAGTACTTC
V gene: TRBV27; J gene: TRBJ1-5; D gene: .; clone size: .; CDR3 protein: CASSTRAGNQPQHF; CDR3 DNA: TGTGCCAGCAGTACTCGCGCTGGCAATCAGCCCCAGCATTTT
V gene: TRBV6-5; J gene: TRBJ1-2; D gene: .; clone size: .; CDR3 protein: CASSNLLRGSYGYTF; CDR3 DNA: TGTGCCAGCAGCAATTTACTCAGGGGCAGCTATGGCTACACCTTC
V gene: TRBV5-5; J gene: TRBJ1-1; D gene: .; clone size: .; CDR3 protein: CASSLAVGSNTEAFF; CDR3 DNA: TGTGCCAGCAGCTTGGCTGTGGGCTCGAACACTGAAGCTTTCTTT
V gene: TRBV19; J gene: TRBJ2-2; D gene: TRBD1; clone size: .; CDR3 protein: CASSTVRTGKVSGELFF; CDR3 DNA: TGTGCCAGTAGTACCGTCAGGACAGGGAAGGTTTCGGGGGAGCTGTTTTTT
V gene: TRBV5-4; J gene: TRBJ2-7; D gene: TRBD2; clone size: .; CDR3 protein: CASSLDRTSQYEQYF; CDR3 DNA: TGTGCCAGCAGCTTGGACCGGACTAGTCAGTACGAGCAGTACTTC
V gene: TRBV6-5; J gene: TRBJ1-6; D gene: .; clone size: .; CDR3 protein: CASSQGRTVNSPLHF; CDR3 DNA: TGTGCCAGCAGCCAGGGTCGGACAGTGAATTCACCCCTCCACTTT
V gene: TRBV9; J gene: TRBJ1-6; D gene: TRBD1; clone size: .; CDR3 protein: CASILSRDRKITEDSPLHF; CDR3 DNA: TGTGCCAGCATCCTATCCCGGGACAGGAAAATTACGGAGGATTCACCCCTCCACTTT
V gene: TRBV28; J gene: TRBJ1-3; D gene: TRBD1; clone size: .; CDR3 protein: CASSIQTGMGNTIYF; CDR3 DNA: TGTGCCAGCAGTATCCAGACAGGGATGGGAAACACCATATATTTT
V gene: TRBV29-1; J gene: TRBJ1-1; D gene: .; clone size: few; CDR3 protein: CSVEVDPGYTEAFF; CDR3 DNA: TGCAGCGTTGAAGTCGATCCAGGGTACACTGAAGCTTTCTTT
V gene: TRBV7-2; J gene: TRBJ2-2; D gene: .; clone size: .; CDR3 protein: CASRGGGGPGRTGELFF; CDR3 DNA: TGTGCCAGCAGGGGAGGGGGAGGGCCGGGGCGCACCGGGGAGCTGTTTTTT
V gene: TRBV4-1; J gene: TRBJ2-6; D gene: .; clone size: .; CDR3 protein: CASSQEGTGKVTGANVLTF; CDR3 DNA: TGCGCCAGCAGCCAAGAGGGTACAGGAAAAGTAACTGGGGCCAACGTCCTGACTTTC
V gene: TRBV10-3; J gene: TRBJ1-5; D gene: .; clone size: .; CDR3 protein: CAISDGRGTNQPQHF; CDR3 DNA: TGTGCCATCAGTGACGGCAGGGGAACGAATCAGCCCCAGCATTTT
V gene: TRBV30; J gene: TRBJ1-4; D gene: .; clone size: .; CDR3 protein: CAWSTPRGLTEKLFF; CDR3 DNA: TGTGCCTGGAGTACCCCGCGGGGGTTGACAGAAAAACTGTTTTTT
V gene: TRBV2; J gene: TRBJ1-1; D gene: .; clone size: few; CDR3 protein: CASEEPLRNTEAFF; CDR3 DNA: TGTGCCAGCGAAGAACCCCTACGGAACACTGAAGCTTTCTTT
V gene: TRBV7-2; J gene: TRBJ2-3; D gene: TRBD2; clone size: .; CDR3 protein: CASRSTGTSGTDTQYF; CDR3 DNA: TGTGCCAGCAGGTCAACCGGGACTAGCGGCACAGATACGCAGTATTTT
V gene: TRBV5-4; J gene: TRBJ2-7; D gene: .; clone size: .; CDR3 protein: CASRAPGQSSYEQYF; CDR3 DNA: TGTGCCAGCAGGGCCCCGGGACAAAGCTCCTACGAGCAGTACTTC
V gene: TRBV28; J gene: TRBJ2-2; D gene: TRBD2; clone size: few; CDR3 protein: CAAAGDPGELFF; CDR3 DNA: TGTGCCGCAGCGGGGGACCCCGGGGAGCTGTTTTTT
V gene: TRBV5-5; J gene: TRBJ2-7; D gene: TRBD2; clone size: .; CDR3 protein: CASSPRTSGGYEQYF; CDR3 DNA: TGTGCCAGCAGCCCCCGGACTAGCGGGGGCTACGAGCAGTACTTC
V gene: TRBV7-8; J gene: TRBJ2-7; D gene: .; clone size: .; CDR3 protein: CASSLQRLSSYEQYF; CDR3 DNA: TGTGCCAGCAGCCTTCAGCGGCTGAGCTCCTACGAGCAGTACTTC
V gene: TRBV9; J gene: TRBJ1-1; D gene: .; clone size: .; CDR3 protein: CASSVAGGPVTEAFF; CDR3 DNA: TGTGCCAGCAGCGTAGCCGGAGGGCCGGTCACTGAAGCTTTCTTT
V gene: TRBV7-9; J gene: TRBJ2-2; D gene: .; clone size: .; CDR3 protein: CASSLEQNTGELFF; CDR3 DNA: TGTGCCAGCAGCTTAGAGCAGAACACCGGGGAGCTGTTTTTT
V gene: TRBV7-9; J gene: TRBJ1-1; D gene: .; clone size: few; CDR3 protein: CASSTTGGTEAFF; CDR3 DNA: TGTGCCAGCAGCACGACTGGCGGCACTGAAGCTTTCTTT
V gene: TRBV6-1; J gene: TRBJ2-3; D gene: TRBD1; clone size: .; CDR3 protein: CASSRDRVFTDTQYF; CDR3 DNA: TGTGCCAGCAGCCGGGACAGGGTTTTCACAGATACGCAGTATTTT
V gene: TRBV11-3; J gene: TRBJ2-7; D gene: .; clone size: .; CDR3 protein: CASSDYRAPYEQYF; CDR3 DNA: TGTGCCAGCAGCGATTACAGGGCCCCCTACGAGCAGTACTTC
V gene: TRBV30; J gene: TRBJ2-7; D gene: .; clone size: .; CDR3 protein: CAWSVELAREQYF; CDR3 DNA: TGTGCCTGGAGTGTCGAGCTTGCCCGCGAGCAGTACTTC
V gene: TRBV5-1; J gene: TRBJ2-3; D gene: .; clone size: .; CDR3 protein: CASSLGNRAADTQYF; CDR3 DNA: TGCGCCAGCAGCTTAGGGAACAGGGCGGCAGATACGCAGTATTTT
V gene: TRBV19; J gene: TRBJ1-3; D gene: TRBD1; clone size: .; CDR3 protein: CASSRFTTGFSGNTIYF; CDR3 DNA: TGTGCCAGTAGCCGCTTCACGACAGGGTTCTCTGGAAACACCATATATTTT
V gene: TRBV16; J gene: TRBJ2-1; D gene: .; clone size: .; CDR3 protein: CASSQSLQGNLYNEQFF; CDR3 DNA: TGTGCCAGCAGCCAATCGCTACAGGGAAATTTATACAATGAGCAGTTCTTC
V gene: TRBV27; J gene: TRBJ2-1; D gene: TRBD2; clone size: .; CDR3 protein: CASSLSAGGWNEQFF; CDR3 DNA: TGTGCCAGCAGTTTATCAGCGGGAGGGTGGAATGAGCAGTTCTTC
V gene: TRBV21-1; J gene: TRBJ2-1; D gene: .; clone size: .; CDR3 protein: CASSKNPPAVEQFF; CDR3 DNA: TGTGCCAGCAGCAAAAACCCCCCCGCGGTAGAACAGTTCTTC
V gene: TRBV6-1; J gene: TRBJ2-2; D gene: TRBD2; clone size: .; CDR3 protein: CASSEEVAGETGELFF; CDR3 DNA: TGTGCCAGCAGTGAAGAGGTAGCGGGAGAAACCGGGGAGCTGTTTTTT
V gene: TRBV2; J gene: TRBJ2-4; D gene: .; clone size: .; CDR3 protein: CASRDRKNIQYF; CDR3 DNA: TGTGCCAGCCGAGACAGGAAAAACATTCAGTACTTC
V gene: TRBV5-1; J gene: TRBJ2-5; D gene: TRBD2; clone size: .; CDR3 protein: CASSLERGVQETQYF; CDR3 DNA: TGCGCCAGCAGCTTGGAACGGGGGGTCCAAGAGACCCAGTACTTC
V gene: TRBV30; J gene: TRBJ2-3; D gene: .; clone size: .; CDR3 protein: CAWTTLGGGTDTQYF; CDR3 DNA: TGTGCCTGGACCACGTTGGGGGGAGGCACAGATACGCAGTATTTT
V gene: TRBV7-2; J gene: TRBJ2-2; D gene: TRBD2; clone size: .; CDR3 protein: CASRTSPNTGELFF; CDR3 DNA: TGTGCCAGCAGGACTAGCCCTAACACCGGGGAGCTGTTTTTT
V gene: TRBV9; J gene: TRBJ2-7; D gene: TRBD2; clone size: .; CDR3 protein: CASSVAPSGKREQYF; CDR3 DNA: TGTGCCAGCAGCGTAGCTCCTAGCGGGAAACGCGAGCAGTACTTC